This paragraph covers one TCR beta chain sequence. The data were obtained in a study of blood T cell repertoires in COVID-19. CDR1 is SGHRS and CDR2 is YFSETQ in the germline V gene. The length of the CDR3 is 13 residues. The V end lost 4 bases, the J end lost 3 bases, and 10 bases lay between the germline ends. This study enrolled people aged roughly 18 to 89 from around 26 US geographic areas. Cohorts were based on clinical histories the participants reported. In the authors' workflow: Nucleated cell counts were estimated from reference gene primer amplification. Libraries were prepared by immunoSEQ multiplex PCR; TCRdb keeps only in-frame clonotypes and omits some of them. The V and J calls and the clone size are those of that table, but D and trimming were determined from the DNA. The sample yields a few hundred thousand clones, roughly 88% seen once.

This clonotype originated in a woman aged 50 to 60 who had recovered from COVID-19. The V gene is TRBV5-1, the J gene TRBJ1-2, with D hard to call. The sample consisted of PBMCs or T cells enriched from blood (not recorded which). The chain's CDR3 is CASSQATDYGYTF. CDR3 nucleotide sequence: TGCGCCAGCAGCCAGGCTACCGACTATGGCTACACCTTC.